This TCR beta chain is drawn from a study of shared clonotypes between healthy human individuals. Background on the study: CD4 naive cells filled three plates per donor, CD4 memory three, CD8 naive two and CD8 memory one. Findings and caveats of the study: Though the depth was large, rarefaction showed that sorted-subset sequencing was incomplete.

This clone was seen just once. Its antigen is still unknown. As processed by the authors: ImmunoSEQ supplied junction-only sequences lacking quality scores, so filtering was different. Assay: immunoSEQ multiplex PCR; the TCRdb copy retains only in-frame clones and omits some. Clonal size and the V and J genes are those of that table, whereas D and trimming came from the DNA. The sample consists of about 800,000 clones, roughly 96% of them appearing once. Naive CD8 cells lacked CD45RO and underwent positive selection for CCR7, leaving out terminally differentiated effector memory CD45RA+ cells. The study drew its donors from healthy HIV-negative adults without recent acute infections or vaccinations. V lost 4 bases and J lost 9, with 16 bases in between. Germline loops: CDR1 MGHRA, CDR2 YSYEKL. This CDR3 is 14 amino acids long.

The chain uses TRBV4-1 and TRBJ2-1, with a weak D call TRBD1 (5 bases). The specimen was naive CD8+ T cells sorted from blood. The sequence was obtained from a young man in good health. CDR3 amino acids: CASSPDSPVGEQFF. CDR3 coding DNA: TGCGCCAGCAGCCCAGACAGTCCGGTGGGTGAGCAGTTCTTC.